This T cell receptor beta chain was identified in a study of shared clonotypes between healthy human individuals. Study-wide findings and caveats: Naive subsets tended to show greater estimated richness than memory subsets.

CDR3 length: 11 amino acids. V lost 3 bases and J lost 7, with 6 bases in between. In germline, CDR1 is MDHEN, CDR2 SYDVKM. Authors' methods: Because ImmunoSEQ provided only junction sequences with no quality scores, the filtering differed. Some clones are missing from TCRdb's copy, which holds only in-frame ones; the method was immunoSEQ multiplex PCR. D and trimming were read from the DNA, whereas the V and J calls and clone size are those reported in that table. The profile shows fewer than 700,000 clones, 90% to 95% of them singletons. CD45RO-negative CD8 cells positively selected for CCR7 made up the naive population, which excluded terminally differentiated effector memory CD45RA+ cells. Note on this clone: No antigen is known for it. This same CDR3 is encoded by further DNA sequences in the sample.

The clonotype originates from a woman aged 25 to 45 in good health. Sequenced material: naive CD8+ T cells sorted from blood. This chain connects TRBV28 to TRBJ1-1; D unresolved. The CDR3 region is CASSLGDEAFF. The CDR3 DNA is TGTGCCAGCAGTTTGGGTGATGAAGCTTTCTTT.